Shown below are 27 T cell receptor beta chains from a single sample sequenced in a study of blood T cell repertoires in COVID-19. The assay was immunoSEQ multiplex PCR, and TCRdb's table has in-frame clones only and misses some. The data hold about 200,000 clones, with roughly 90% observed a single time. The specimen sequenced was PBMCs or T cells enriched from blood (not recorded which). The receptors originated from a woman aged 25 to 45 who had been exposed to COVID-19.

The chain links TRBV27 to TRBJ1-1; D remains unclear. CDR3 length equals 12 residues. Germline-derived CDR1 and CDR2 are MNHEY and SMNVEV (reference sequence). Trimming stripped 6 bases from V and 10 bases from J, with 15 bases between. The CDR3 coding sequence is TGTGCCAGCAGAAGTGGTGCAACGGGAGCTTTCTTT. This encodes CASRSGATGAFF.

The chain uses TRBV2 and TRBJ2-7, with 7 nucleotides matching TRBD1. This CDR3 spans 15 amino acids. V shed 0 bases, J shed 2 bases, and the junction held 4 bases outside the gene matches. The V gene's germline CDR1 is SNHLY and CDR2 FYNNEI. The chain's CDR3 is CASSEAHRGPYEQYF. Here the CDR3 DNA reads TGTGCCAGCAGTGAAGCGCACAGGGGCCCCTACGAGCAGTACTTC.

This rearrangement joins TRBV30 to TRBJ1-2, with 9 bases lining up with TRBD1. The junction had 6 bases not matched to a gene; V was cut back by 2 bases and J by 8 bases. This CDR3 is built from 13 residues. Germline assignment: CDR1 GTSNPN and CDR2 SVGIG (reference sequence). The CDR3 DNA reads TGTGCCTGGAGTCCGGGGACAGGGTCGGGCTACACCTTC. Its translation: CAWSPGTGSGYTF.

The chain uses TRBV30 and TRBJ1-1; 9 bases align to TRBD1. J gave up 6 bases and V 3 bases, and 5 bases lay outside the gene matches. Germline values: CDR1 GTSNPN, CDR2 SVGIG (reference sequence). This CDR3 has 13 amino acids. The chain's CDR3 is CAWRQGAGSEAFF. In nucleotides, the CDR3 is TGTGCCTGGAGACAGGGGGCGGGATCTGAAGCTTTCTTT.

CDR3 region: CASSVGVADSYEQYF. In nucleotides, the CDR3 is TGTGCCAGCAGCGTAGGAGTAGCGGACTCCTACGAGCAGTACTTC. The V call is TRBV9, the J call TRBJ2-7, with D possibly being TRBD2 (6 bases). The V gene's germline CDR1 is SGDLS and CDR2 YYNGEE. The CDR3 is 15 residues long. Trimming removed 0 bases at V and 0 bases at J, with 10 bases between. The entire variable domain, with the rest obtained from reference TRBV9 and TRBJ2-7, is as follows: DSGVTQTPKHLITATGQRVTLRCSPRSGDLSVYWYQQSLDQGLQFLIQYYNGEERAKGNILERFSAQQFPDLHSELNLSSLELGDSALYFCASSVGVADSYEQYFGPGTRLTVT.

The V and J genes are TRBV10-3 and TRBJ1-6; D not certain. Germline V gene sequence: CDR1 ENHRY, CDR2 SYGVKD. V was clipped by 6 bases and J by 0 bases, with 12 bases between them. The CDR3 length is 16 residues. CDR3 amino acids: CAIRQDRSSYNSPLHF. The CDR3 region has the DNA TGTGCCATCAGACAAGACCGGAGCTCCTATAATTCACCCCTCCACTTT.

This rearrangement joins TRBV19 to TRBJ1-2, with a weak D call TRBD1 (6 bases). Per the germline V gene, CDR1 is LNHDA and CDR2 is SQIVND (reference sequence). Between the trimmed V and J ends, which lost 6 bases and 4 bases, there was a span of 18 bases. This CDR3 spans 15 amino acids. CDR3 region: CASSYAFGGGYGYTF. The CDR3 nucleotides are TGTGCCAGTAGCTACGCGTTTGGGGGCGGCTATGGCTACACCTTC.

This clone was seen a few times. V and J are TRBV2 and TRBJ2-2, with 10 bases identical to TRBD1. Germline V gives CDR1 SNHLY, CDR2 FYNNEI. This CDR3 is 15 amino acids long. The V and J ends lost 5 bases and 3 bases, in that order; junction bases with no gene match: 3. In nucleotides, the CDR3 is TGTGCCAGCAGTAGGGACAGGGGTGACACCGGGGAGCTGTTTTTT. Translated, it gives CASSRDRGDTGELFF.

The chain couples TRBV11-2 to TRBJ1-2, with 7 bases fitting TRBD1. In germline, CDR1 is SGHAT, CDR2 FQNNGV. CDR3 length equals 14 residues. V lost 3 bases to trimming and J lost 6 bases; unmatched junction nucleotides: 7. CDR3 nucleotides: TGTGCCAGCAGCTTGGGAAGGGGGCTAGATGGCTACACCTTC. It translates to CASSLGRGLDGYTF.

The chain is built from TRBV5-6 and TRBJ2-7; 12 bases are a match to TRBD2. CDR3 length: 16 residues. The germline gives CDR1 SGHDT, CDR2 YYEEEE. Unmatched junction bases numbered 8, after V lost 4 bases and J lost 3 bases. CDR3 loop: CASSPTPTSGGYEQYF. Written as DNA, the CDR3 is TGTGCCAGCAGCCCGACTCCGACTAGCGGGGGCTACGAGCAGTACTTC.

This chain uses TRBV7-9 with TRBJ1-1; D perhaps matches TRBD1 (6 bases). With 5 bases removed from V and 0 bases from J, the gap between germline ends came to 13 bases. This CDR3 region has 15 residues. Germline V gives CDR1 SEHNR, CDR2 FQNEAQ (reference sequence). CDR3 nucleotide sequence: TGTGCCAGCAGCCCCTATGGACAGTTGAACACTGAAGCTTTCTTT. Translation: CASSPYGQLNTEAFF. Using reference TRBV7-9 and TRBJ1-1 for the parts outside the CDR3, the full variable domain is DTGVSQNPRHKITKRGQNVTFRCDPISEHNRLYWYRQTLGQGPEFLTYFQNEAQLEKSRLLSDRFSAERPKGSFSTLEIQRTEQGDSAMYLCASSPYGQLNTEAFFGQGTRLTVV.

This clone appeared a single time. V is TRBV18 and J is TRBJ1-1, with a possible D match to TRBD1 (5 bases). The CDR3 spans 15 residues. In germline, CDR1 is KGHSH, CDR2 LQKENI. V was clipped by 2 bases and J by 0 bases, with 10 bases between them. Here the CDR3 DNA reads TGTGCCAGCTCACCAGGGCGACAGCTGAACACTGAAGCTTTCTTT. Translating gives CASSPGRQLNTEAFF.

The genes are TRBV5-1 and TRBJ2-5, with TRBD1 identical over 11 bases. Germline V lookup: CDR1 SGHRS, CDR2 YFSETQ. This CDR3 contains 16 residues. J gave up 5 bases and V 3 bases, and 9 bases lay outside the gene matches. Here the CDR3 reads CASSSGGQGARETQYF. The CDR3 DNA follows: TGCGCCAGCAGCTCCGGTGGACAGGGGGCGCGGGAGACCCAGTACTTC.

In its sample, this clone was seen once. The chain combines TRBV5-8 with TRBJ2-7; 8 bases line up with TRBD2. V was clipped by 7 bases and J by 3 bases; unmatched bases: 3. The CDR3 runs to 12 residues. Germline V CDR1 and CDR2: SGHTS, YDEGEE. CDR3 sequence reads: CASGREGYEQYF. The CDR3 coding sequence is TGTGCCAGCGGACGGGAGGGCTACGAGCAGTACTTC.

The chain links TRBV5-8 to TRBJ1-2; the D gene is possibly TRBD1 (5 bases). The germline CDR1 and CDR2 sequences are SGHTS and YDEGEE. V gave up 6 bases and J gave up 4 bases, with 16 bases separating them. This CDR3 is 14 amino acids long. Here the CDR3 reads CASIAQGRSYGYTF. CDR3 nucleotides: TGTGCCAGCATCGCCCAGGGAAGGAGCTATGGCTACACCTTC.

This chain joins TRBV6-6 and TRBJ1-2; D uncertain. The germline V and J ends were trimmed by 11 bases and 4 bases, with 11 bases remaining between them. The germline CDR1 and CDR2 sequences are MNHNY and SVGAGI (reference sequence). This CDR3 has 11 amino acids. DNA of the CDR3: TGTGCCGCTGGGAGCCTCTATGGCTACACCTTC. Encoded protein: CAAGSLYGYTF.

V and J are TRBV5-1 and TRBJ2-7, with TRBD2 matching 7 bases. This CDR3 is 14 amino acids long. V lost 4 bases and J lost 6; bases outside the gene matches: 10. The V gene's germline CDR1 is SGHRS and CDR2 YFSETQ. CDR3: CASSPYLRGVEQYF. The CDR3 DNA sequence: TGCGCCAGCAGCCCATACCTTCGGGGGGTCGAGCAGTACTTC.

The chain joins TRBV5-1 to TRBJ2-2, with TRBD1 identical over 7 bases. Trimming cost V 0 bases and J 1 base; bases outside gene matches: 9. Germline-derived CDR1 and CDR2 are SGHRS and YFSETQ. The CDR3 spans 18 residues. The CDR3 protein is CASSLAFFGTVNTGELFF. DNA for the CDR3: TGCGCCAGCAGCTTGGCTTTTTTCGGGACAGTGAACACCGGGGAGCTGTTTTTT.

The genes are TRBV2 and TRBJ2-1, with 11 positions matching TRBD2. Germline V gives CDR1 SNHLY, CDR2 FYNNEI. V was clipped by 1 base and J by 9 bases; unmatched bases: 8. CDR3 length: 16 amino acids. The CDR3 coding sequence is TGTGCCAGCAGTGAAGGTAGCGGGGGGGTCATGGGTGAGCAGTTCTTC. As protein: CASSEGSGGVMGEQFF.

This chain joins TRBV27 and TRBJ1-5, with D possibly TRBD1 on 6 matching bases. The V end lost 6 bases, the J end lost 3 bases, and 21 bases lay between the germline ends. Germline CDR1 reads MNHEY; CDR2 reads SMNVEV (reference sequence). This CDR3 is built from 17 residues. CDR3 DNA: TGTGCCAGCAGACCAACACAGGGTTCTTATAACAATCAGCCCCAGCATTTT. Protein sequence: CASRPTQGSYNNQPQHF.

The V gene is TRBV9, the J gene TRBJ2-3; 9 nucleotides agree with TRBD2. This CDR3 region has 15 residues. V was pared by 4 bases and J by 10 bases, with 13 bases of the junction left unmatched. The V gene's germline CDR1 is SGDLS and CDR2 YYNGEE. The DNA for the CDR3 is TGTGCCAGCAGCCCCGGGACTAGCCCCTTCCCCTCGCAGTATTTT. Residues: CASSPGTSPFPSQYF.

The V and J genes are TRBV30 and TRBJ1-6; the D is unclear. V shed 0 bases and J shed 10 bases, with 7 bases lying between them. CDR1 GTSNPN and CDR2 SVGIG come from the germline V gene (reference sequence). The CDR3 totals 12 residues. The CDR3 reads CAWSVSGSPLHF. CDR3 DNA sequence: TGTGCCTGGAGTGTCAGTGGCTCACCCCTCCACTTT.

J is TRBJ1-2 and V is TRBV5-1; no firm D call. CDR1 SGHRS and CDR2 YFSETQ come from the germline V gene. The V end was cut by 2 bases, the J end by 4 bases, with 9 bases between. The CDR3 is made up of 13 amino acids. The CDR3 reads CASSFLGSYGYTF. The CDR3 nucleotides are TGCGCCAGCAGCTTTCTCGGGAGCTATGGCTACACCTTC.

This rearrangement joins TRBV2 to TRBJ2-3; D is undetermined. The germline V and J ends were trimmed by 6 bases and 1 base, with 11 bases remaining between them. This CDR3 contains 14 residues. Looked up from germline, CDR1 is SNHLY and CDR2 is FYNNEI. The CDR3 protein is CASSVQRGTDTQYF. The CDR3 DNA follows: TGTGCCAGCAGCGTACAGAGAGGCACAGATACGCAGTATTTT. Full variable domain (remainder filled in from reference TRBV2 and TRBJ2-3): EPEVTQTPSHQVTQMGQEVILRCVPISNHLYFYWYRQILGQKVEFLVSFYNNEISEKSEIFDDQFSVERPDGSNFTLKIRSTKLEDSAMYFCASSVQRGTDTQYFGPGTRLTVL.

In the case of this clone: An end of the junction does not agree with germline; a read error may underlie this. The genes are TRBV11-3 and TRBJ2-1, with TRBD2 identical over 9 bases. This CDR3 is 16 amino acids long. The germline CDR1 and CDR2 sequences are SGHNT and YENEEA. The CDR3 is CASTLGSLAGWEEQFF. The CDR3 coding sequence is TGTGCCAGCACCTTAGGTTCGCTAGCGGGGTGGGAGGAGCAGTTCTTC.

V usage is TRBV13 and J usage is TRBJ1-2; TRBD1 might be the D (5 bases). Trimming stripped 1 base from V and 6 bases from J, with 12 bases between. From germline, CDR1 is PRHDT and CDR2 FYEKMQ (reference sequence). This CDR3 is 14 amino acids long. CDR3 coding DNA: TGTGCCAGCAGCTTAGACCCCCCACAGGATGGCTACACCTTC. It is translated as CASSLDPPQDGYTF.

The chain combines TRBV5-1 with TRBJ2-3, with unresolved D. In germline, CDR1 is SGHRS, CDR2 YFSETQ. The CDR3 sequence is 13 residues long. The V end was cut by 0 bases, the J end by 2 bases, with 4 bases between. In nucleotides, the CDR3 is TGCGCCAGCAGCTTGGGACTCACAGATACGCAGTATTTT. It is translated as CASSLGLTDTQYF.